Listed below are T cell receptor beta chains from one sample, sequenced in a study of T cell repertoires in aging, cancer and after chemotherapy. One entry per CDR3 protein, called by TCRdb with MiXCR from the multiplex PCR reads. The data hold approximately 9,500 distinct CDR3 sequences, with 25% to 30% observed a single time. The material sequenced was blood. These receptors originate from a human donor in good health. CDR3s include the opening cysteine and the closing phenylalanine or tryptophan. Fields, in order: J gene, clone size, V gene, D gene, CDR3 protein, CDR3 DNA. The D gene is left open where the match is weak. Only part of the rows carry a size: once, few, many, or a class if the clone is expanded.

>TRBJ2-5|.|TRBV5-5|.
CASSSKVRGTQYF
TGTGCCAGCAGCTCGAAGGTTCGCGGGACCCAGTACTTC
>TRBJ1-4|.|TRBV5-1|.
CASSSLTGESNEKLFF
TGCGCCAGCAGCTCGCTGACCGGGGAGTCTAATGAAAAACTGTTTTTT
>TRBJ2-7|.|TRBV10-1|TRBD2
CASSESELAGGDEQYF
TGCGCCAGCAGTGAGTCCGAGCTAGCGGGAGGAGATGAGCAGTACTTC
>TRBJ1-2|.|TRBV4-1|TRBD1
CASSQGTGKSGYTF
TGCGCCAGCAGCCAAGGGACAGGGAAATCCGGCTACACCTTC
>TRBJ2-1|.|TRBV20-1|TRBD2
CSARSASGLYNEQFF
TGCAGTGCTAGATCAGCTAGCGGGCTATACAATGAGCAGTTCTTC
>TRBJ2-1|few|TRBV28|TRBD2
CASSPLAGIHYNEQFF
TGTGCCAGCAGTCCTCTAGCGGGGATACATTACAATGAGCAGTTCTTC
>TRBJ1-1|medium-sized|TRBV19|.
CASSIWTVNEAFF
TGTGCCAGTAGTATATGGACAGTCAATGAAGCTTTCTTT
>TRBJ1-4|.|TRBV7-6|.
CASSLTGWGREKLFF
TGTGCCAGCAGCTTAACGGGCTGGGGGCGAGAAAAACTGTTTTTT
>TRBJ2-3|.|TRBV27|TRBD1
CASSAPRQGTDTQYF
TGTGCCAGCAGTGCACCCCGACAGGGAACAGATACGCAGTATTTT
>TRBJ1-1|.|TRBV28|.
CASSFTSWGTEAFF
TGTGCCAGCAGTTTTACATCCTGGGGGACTGAAGCTTTCTTT
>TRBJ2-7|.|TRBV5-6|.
CASSLGASAHEQYF
TGTGCCAGCAGCTTGGGGGCTAGCGCCCACGAGCAGTACTTC
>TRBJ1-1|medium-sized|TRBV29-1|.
CSVETGFEAFF
TGCAGCGTTGAAACCGGGTTTGAAGCTTTCTTT
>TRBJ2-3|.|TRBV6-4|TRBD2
CASSQRETDTQYF
TGTGCCAGCAGTCAGCGGGAGACAGATACGCAGTATTTT
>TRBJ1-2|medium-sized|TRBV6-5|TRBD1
CASSLDRSNYGYTF
TGTGCCAGCAGCCTGGACAGGTCTAACTATGGCTACACCTTC
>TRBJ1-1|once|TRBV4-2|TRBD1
CASSQQGIVTEAFF
TGCGCCAGCAGCCAACAGGGGATAGTCACTGAAGCTTTCTTT
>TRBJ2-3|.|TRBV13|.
CASSPTNLRTDTQYF
TGTGCCAGCAGCCCGACTAATCTCCGCACAGATACGCAGTATTTT
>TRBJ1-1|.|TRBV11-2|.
CASSFGPWRRNTEAFF
TGTGCCAGCAGCTTCGGCCCCTGGAGGAGGAACACTGAAGCTTTCTTT
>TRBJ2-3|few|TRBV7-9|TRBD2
CASSLDATSGGDTQYF
TGTGCCAGCAGCTTAGATGCGACTAGCGGAGGGGATACGCAGTATTTT
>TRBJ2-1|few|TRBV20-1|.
CSAAWRGDYNEQFF
TGCAGTGCCGCCTGGAGGGGGGATTACAATGAGCAGTTCTTC
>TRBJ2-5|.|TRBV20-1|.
CSARDRGLAPGGWQETQYF
TGCAGTGCTAGAGATCGCGGCCTAGCGCCCGGGGGATGGCAAGAGACCCAGTACTTC
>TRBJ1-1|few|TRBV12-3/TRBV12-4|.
CAILWGNTEAFF
TGTGCCATTCTATGGGGGAACACTGAAGCTTTCTTT
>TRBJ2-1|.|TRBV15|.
CATSRERDNEQFF
TGTGCCACCAGCAGAGAAAGGGACAATGAGCAGTTCTTC
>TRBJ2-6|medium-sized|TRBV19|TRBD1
CASSKGTGESGANVLTF
TGTGCCAGTAGCAAAGGGACAGGGGAATCTGGGGCCAACGTCCTGACTTTC
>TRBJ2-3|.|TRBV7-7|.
CASSLGGLADTQYF
TGTGCCAGCAGCTTAGGTGGGTTGGCAGATACGCAGTATTTT
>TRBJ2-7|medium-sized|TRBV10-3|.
CAISVPEGEQYF
TGTGCCATCAGTGTCCCAGAGGGCGAGCAGTACTTC
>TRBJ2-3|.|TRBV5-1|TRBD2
CASSTQRERPDTQYF
TGCGCCAGCAGCACTCAGCGGGAGAGGCCGGATACGCAGTATTTT
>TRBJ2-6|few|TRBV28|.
CASSSTEGAHGANVLTF
TGTGCCAGCAGTTCCACCGAAGGGGCACATGGGGCCAACGTCCTGACTTTC
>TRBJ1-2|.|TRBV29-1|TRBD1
CSVEGTGVGYTF
TGCAGCGTTGAAGGGACAGGGGTTGGCTACACCTTC
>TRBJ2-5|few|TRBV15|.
CATSSVVGRLLETQYF
TGTGCCACCAGCAGCGTCGTGGGTAGACTTTTAGAGACCCAGTACTTC
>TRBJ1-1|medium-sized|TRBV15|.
CATSRDIQGSPAFF
TGTGCCACCAGCAGAGACATACAGGGAAGTCCAGCTTTCTTT
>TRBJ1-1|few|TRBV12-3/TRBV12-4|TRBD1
CASSRQGLTPSDTEAFF
TGTGCCAGCAGTCGACAGGGCCTGACGCCAAGTGACACTGAAGCTTTCTTT
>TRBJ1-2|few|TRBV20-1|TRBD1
CSATGGAGYGYTF
TGCAGTGCTACAGGGGGCGCGGGATATGGCTACACCTTC
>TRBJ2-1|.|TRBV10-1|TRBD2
CASSRTSGRSGEQFF
TGCGCCAGCAGTCGGACTAGCGGGAGGTCTGGAGAGCAGTTCTTC
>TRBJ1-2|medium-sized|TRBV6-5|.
CASSRGGDGYTF
TGTGCCAGCAGTAGGGGGGGGGATGGCTACACCTTC
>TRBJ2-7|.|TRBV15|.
CATSDGNSYEQYF
TGTGCCACCTCTGACGGAAACTCCTACGAGCAGTACTTC
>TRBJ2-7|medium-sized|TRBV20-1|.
CSAGIDNPNEQYF
TGCAGTGCTGGCATAGACAACCCTAACGAGCAGTACTTC
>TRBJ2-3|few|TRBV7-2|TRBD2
CASSSLGRAKDTQYF
TGTGCCAGCAGCTCCCTCGGGAGGGCCAAAGATACGCAGTATTTT